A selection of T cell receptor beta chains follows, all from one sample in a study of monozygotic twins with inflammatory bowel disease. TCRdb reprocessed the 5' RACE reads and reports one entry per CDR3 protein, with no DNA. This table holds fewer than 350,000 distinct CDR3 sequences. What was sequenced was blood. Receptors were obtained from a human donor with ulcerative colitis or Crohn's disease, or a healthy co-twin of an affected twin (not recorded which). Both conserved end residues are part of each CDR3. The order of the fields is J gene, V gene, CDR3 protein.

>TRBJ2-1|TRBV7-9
CASSLGSGRSNEQFF
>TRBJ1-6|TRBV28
CASFEGQFYNSPLHF
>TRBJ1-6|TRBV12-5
CASFETTNSPLHF
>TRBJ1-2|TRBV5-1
CASSSSGGGGYTF
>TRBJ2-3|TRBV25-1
CASSETGATDTQYF
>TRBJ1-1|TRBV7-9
CASSPRARNTEAFF
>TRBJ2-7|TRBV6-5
CASSYSRDSYEQYF
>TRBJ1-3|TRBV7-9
CASSRAGATGNTIYF
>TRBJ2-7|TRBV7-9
CASSLASGVYEQYF
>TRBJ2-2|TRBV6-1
CASSEWGRGIITGELFF
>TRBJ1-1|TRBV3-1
CASSPGGLEAFF
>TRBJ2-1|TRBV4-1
CASSQDRLAGGKVRGYNEQFF
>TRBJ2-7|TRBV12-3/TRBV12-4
CASKPRGERYEQYF
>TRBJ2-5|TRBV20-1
CSAPDRQETQYF
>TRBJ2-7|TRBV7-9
CASSLLAAASYEQYF
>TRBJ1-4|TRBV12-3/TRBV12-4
CASSPFATNEKLFF
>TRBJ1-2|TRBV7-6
CASSPVGTGGRDNYGYTF
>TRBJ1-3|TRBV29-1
CSVVEGRNTIYF
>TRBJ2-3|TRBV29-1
CSVKSGGRGQLADTQYF
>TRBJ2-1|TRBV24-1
CATSDLGRATYNEQFF
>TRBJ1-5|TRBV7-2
CASTLVGNQPQHF
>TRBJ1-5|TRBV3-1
CASSQDVGRGQPQHF
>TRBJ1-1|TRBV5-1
CASSPDRPNTEAFF
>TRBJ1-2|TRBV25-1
CASSQGARYGYTF
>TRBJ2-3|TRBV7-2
CASSLAAGGTDTQYF
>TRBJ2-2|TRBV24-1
CATSETGFAGELFF
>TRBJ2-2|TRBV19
CASRSGSTGGTGELFF
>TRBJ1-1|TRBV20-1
CSARGENTEAFF
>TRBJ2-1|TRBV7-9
CASSFSTIAYEQFF
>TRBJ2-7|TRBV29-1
CSVLPGANEQYF
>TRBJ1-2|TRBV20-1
CSARAGANYGYTF
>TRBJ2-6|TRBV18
CASSPPSGANVLTF
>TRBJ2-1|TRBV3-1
CASTKTSPWNEQFF
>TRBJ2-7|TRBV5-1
CASSAEGGPYEQYF
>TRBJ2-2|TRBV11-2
CASSPRAGTGTNTGELFF
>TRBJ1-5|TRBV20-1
CSASGQGDQPQHF
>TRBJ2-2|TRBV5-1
CASSRSPRDGSNTGELFF